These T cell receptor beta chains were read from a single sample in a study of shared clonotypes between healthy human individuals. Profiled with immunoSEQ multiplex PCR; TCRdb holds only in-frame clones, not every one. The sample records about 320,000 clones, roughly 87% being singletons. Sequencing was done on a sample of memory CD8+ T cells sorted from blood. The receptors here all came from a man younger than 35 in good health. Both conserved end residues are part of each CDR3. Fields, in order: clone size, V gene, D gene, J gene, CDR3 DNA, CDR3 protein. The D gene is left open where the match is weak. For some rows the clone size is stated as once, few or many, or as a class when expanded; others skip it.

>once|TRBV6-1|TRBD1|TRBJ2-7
TGTGCCAGCAGTAAAGACCGGGACAGGGGCTACGAGCAGTACTTC
CASSKDRDRGYEQYF
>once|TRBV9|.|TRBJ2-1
TGTGCCAGCAGCGAGGGGTTTAAAGAGCAGTTCTTC
CASSEGFKEQFF
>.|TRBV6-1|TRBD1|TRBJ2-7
TGTGCCAGCAGTGTCGGACAGGGGCCAACCTACGAGCAGTACTTC
CASSVGQGPTYEQYF
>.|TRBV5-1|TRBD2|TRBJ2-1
TGCGCCAGCAGCTCGATAGCGGGAAGTGAGCAGTTCTTC
CASSSIAGSEQFF
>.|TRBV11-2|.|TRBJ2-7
TGTGCCAGCAGCTCACTACAGGGGACTGCCTACGAGCAGTACTTC
CASSSLQGTAYEQYF
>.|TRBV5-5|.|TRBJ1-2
TGTGCCAGCAGCTTGGGAGGGACTCACTATGGCTACACCTTC
CASSLGGTHYGYTF
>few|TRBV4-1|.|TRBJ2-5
TGCGCCAGCAGCCAAGATCCGACAGGTCAAGAGACCCAGTACTTC
CASSQDPTGQETQYF
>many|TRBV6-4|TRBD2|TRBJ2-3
TGTGCCAGCAGTGACTCGACTAGCGGGGGCACAGATACGCAGTATTTT
CASSDSTSGGTDTQYF
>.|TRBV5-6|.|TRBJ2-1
TGTGCCAGCAGCTTGGCACCGGGCTCCTACAATGAGCAGTTCTTC
CASSLAPGSYNEQFF
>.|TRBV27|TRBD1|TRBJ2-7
TGTGCCAGCAGTCTGACAGGGTTCCACGAGCAGTACTTC
CASSLTGFHEQYF
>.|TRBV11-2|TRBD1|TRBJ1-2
TGTGCCAGCGCAAGAACAGGGGGCAGTGGCTACACCTTC
CASARTGGSGYTF
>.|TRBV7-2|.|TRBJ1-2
TGTGCCAGCAGCCCAGGGGACTATGGCTACACCTTC
CASSPGDYGYTF
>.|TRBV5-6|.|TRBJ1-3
TGTGCCAGCAGCCTTACAGGGCTCCTTGGAAACACCATATATTTT
CASSLTGLLGNTIYF
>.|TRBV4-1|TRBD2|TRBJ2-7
TGCGCCAGCAGCCAAGATTCCGGGACTAGCGGCCTCTACGAGCAGTACTTC
CASSQDSGTSGLYEQYF
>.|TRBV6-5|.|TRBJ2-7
TGTGCCAGCAGTTACTCGGGGGGCTGGACCTACGAGCAGTACTTC
CASSYSGGWTYEQYF
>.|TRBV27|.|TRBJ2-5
TGTGCCAGCAGTTCCTCGGGGTATCAAGAGACCCAGTACTTC
CASSSSGYQETQYF
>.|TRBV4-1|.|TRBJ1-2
TGCGCCAGCAGCCCTACTAGGACAGAAAACTATGGCTACACCTTC
CASSPTRTENYGYTF
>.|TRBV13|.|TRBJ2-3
TGTGCCAGCAGCTTAGGCCTGCAAAGGCGCACGGATACGCAGTATTTT
CASSLGLQRRTDTQYF
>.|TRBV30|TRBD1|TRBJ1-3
TGTGCCTGGGGGGGGACCGGGACAGCAGATGGAAACACCATATATTTT
CAWGGTGTADGNTIYF
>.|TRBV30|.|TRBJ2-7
TGTGCCTGGAGTGGGTACCGCTACGAGCAGTACTTC
CAWSGYRYEQYF
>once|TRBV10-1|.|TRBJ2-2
TGCGCCACCTCAGGGGAGACCGGGGAGCTGTTTTTT
CATSGETGELFF
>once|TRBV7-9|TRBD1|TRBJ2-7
TGTGCCAGCAGCGCCCGGGACAGAGAAACCTACGAGCAGTACTTC
CASSARDRETYEQYF
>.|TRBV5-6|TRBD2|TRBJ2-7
TGTGCCAGCAGCACCACTAGCGGGAGAGGTGAGCAGTACTTC
CASSTTSGRGEQYF
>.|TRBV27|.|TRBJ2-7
TGTGCCAGCAGCTGCGGCTTATGGAGGGGGGAACCCTACGAGCAGTACTTC
CASSCGLWRGEPYEQYF
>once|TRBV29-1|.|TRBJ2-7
TGCAGCGTTGAAGAGGGTTGGGAAAGCTCCTACGAGCAGTACTTC
CSVEEGWESSYEQYF
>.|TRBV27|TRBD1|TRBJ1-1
TGTGCCAGCAGTTTCACAGGGGGGAGCACTGAAGCTTTCTTT
CASSFTGGSTEAFF
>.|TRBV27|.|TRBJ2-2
TGTGCCAGCAGCAGGAACAGCGGAGGCACCGGGGAGCTGTTTTTT
CASSRNSGGTGELFF
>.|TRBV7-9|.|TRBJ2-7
TGTGCCAGCAGCTTATGGTCGGGACAAGCCTCTCCCGAAGCCTCCTTC
CASSLWSGQASPEASF
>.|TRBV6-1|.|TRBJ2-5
TGTGCCAGCAGAACAGGGAGAGAGACCCAGTACTTC
CASRTGRETQYF
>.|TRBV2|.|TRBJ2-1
TGTGCCAGCAGGGCCGGATCGGGGTCCTACAATGAGCAGTTCTTC
CASRAGSGSYNEQFF
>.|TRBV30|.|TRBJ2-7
TGTGCCTGGGAACCTATTTCGGACTACGAGCAGTACTTC
CAWEPISDYEQYF
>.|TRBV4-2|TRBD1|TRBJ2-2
TGTGCCAGCAGCCAAGTGGGACAGGGGGCGTCAAACACCGGGGAGCTGTTTTTT
CASSQVGQGASNTGELFF
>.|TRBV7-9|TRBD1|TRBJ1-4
TGTGCCAGCAGCTTACTCCGGGACAGGGTGGGAAAATTTGGAAAACTGTTTTTT
CASSLLRDRVGKFGKLFF